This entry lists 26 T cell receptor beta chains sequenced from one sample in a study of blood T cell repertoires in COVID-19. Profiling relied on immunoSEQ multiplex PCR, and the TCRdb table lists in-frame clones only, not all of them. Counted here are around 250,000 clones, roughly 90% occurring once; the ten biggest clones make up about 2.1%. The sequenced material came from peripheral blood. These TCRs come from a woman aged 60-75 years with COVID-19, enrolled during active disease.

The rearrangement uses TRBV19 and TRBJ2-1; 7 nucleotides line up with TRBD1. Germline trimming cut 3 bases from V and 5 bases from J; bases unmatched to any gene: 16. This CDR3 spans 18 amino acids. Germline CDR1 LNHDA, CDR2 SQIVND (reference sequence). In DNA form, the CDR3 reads TGTGCCAGTAGTATTGGGATCGGGACGGGACAGAGAAACAATGAGCAGTTCTTC. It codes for CASSIGIGTGQRNNEQFF.

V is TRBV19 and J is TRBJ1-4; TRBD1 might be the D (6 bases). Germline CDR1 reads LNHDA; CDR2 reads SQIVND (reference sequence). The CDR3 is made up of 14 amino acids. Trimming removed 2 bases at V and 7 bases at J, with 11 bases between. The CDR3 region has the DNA TGTGCCAGTAGTATAACCGGACAGCTTGAAAAACTGTTTTTT. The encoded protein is CASSITGQLEKLFF.

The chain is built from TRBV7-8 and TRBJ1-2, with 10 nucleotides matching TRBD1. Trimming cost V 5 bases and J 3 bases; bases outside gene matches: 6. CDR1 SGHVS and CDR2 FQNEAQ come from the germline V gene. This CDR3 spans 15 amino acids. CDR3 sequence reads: CASSPPGTGDYGYTF. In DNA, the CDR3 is TGTGCCAGCAGCCCTCCCGGGACAGGGGACTATGGCTACACCTTC.

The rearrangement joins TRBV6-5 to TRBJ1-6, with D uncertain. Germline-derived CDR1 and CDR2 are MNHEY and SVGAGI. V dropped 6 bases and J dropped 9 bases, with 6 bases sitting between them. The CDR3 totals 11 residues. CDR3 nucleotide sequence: TGTGCCAGCAGGACTTCTTCACCCCTCCACTTT. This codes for CASRTSSPLHF.

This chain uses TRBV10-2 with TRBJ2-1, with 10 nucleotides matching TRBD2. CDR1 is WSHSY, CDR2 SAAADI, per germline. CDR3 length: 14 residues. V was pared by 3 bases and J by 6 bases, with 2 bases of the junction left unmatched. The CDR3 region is CASSEAGGLNEQFF. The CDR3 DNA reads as TGCGCCAGCAGTGAAGCGGGGGGGCTCAATGAGCAGTTCTTC.

The CDR3: CASSPSSTDTQYF. CDR3 coding DNA: TGTGCCAGCAGTCCCTCTAGCACAGATACGCAGTATTTT. The J gene is TRBJ2-3, the V gene TRBV7-2, with no clear D. CDR1 is SGHTA and CDR2 is FQGNSA in the germline V gene. Trimming shortened V by 6 bases and J by 0 bases, and 7 bases separated the two germline ends. The CDR3 loop spans 13 amino acids.

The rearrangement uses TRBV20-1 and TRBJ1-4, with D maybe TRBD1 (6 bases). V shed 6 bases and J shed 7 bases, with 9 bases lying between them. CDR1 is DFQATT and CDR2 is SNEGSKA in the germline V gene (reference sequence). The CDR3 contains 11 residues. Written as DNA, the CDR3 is TGCAGTGCCTACAGGGTTGAAAAACTGTTTTTT. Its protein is CSAYRVEKLFF.

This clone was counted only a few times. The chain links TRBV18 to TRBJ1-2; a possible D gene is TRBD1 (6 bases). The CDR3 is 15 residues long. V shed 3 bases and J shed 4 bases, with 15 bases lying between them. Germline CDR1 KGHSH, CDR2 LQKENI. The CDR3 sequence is CASSPLGQGSYGYTF. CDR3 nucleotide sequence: TGTGCCAGCTCACCCCTAGGGCAGGGGAGCTATGGCTACACCTTC.

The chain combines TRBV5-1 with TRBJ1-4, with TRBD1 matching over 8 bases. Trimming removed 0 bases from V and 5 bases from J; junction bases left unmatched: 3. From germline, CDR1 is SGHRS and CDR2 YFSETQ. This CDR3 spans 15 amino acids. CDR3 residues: CASSLENRGNEKLFF. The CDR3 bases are TGCGCCAGCAGCTTGGAGAACAGGGGGAATGAAAAACTGTTTTTT.

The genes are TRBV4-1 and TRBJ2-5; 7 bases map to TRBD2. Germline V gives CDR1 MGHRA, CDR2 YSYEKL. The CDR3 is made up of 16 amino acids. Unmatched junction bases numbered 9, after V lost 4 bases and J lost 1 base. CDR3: CASSPGGGAGQETQYF. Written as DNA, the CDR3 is TGCGCCAGCAGCCCGGGGGGTGGAGCAGGCCAAGAGACCCAGTACTTC.

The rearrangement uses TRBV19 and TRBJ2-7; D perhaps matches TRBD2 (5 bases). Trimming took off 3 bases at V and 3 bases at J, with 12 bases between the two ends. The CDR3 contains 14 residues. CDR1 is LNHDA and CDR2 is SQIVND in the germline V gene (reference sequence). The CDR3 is CASSILPGNYEQYF. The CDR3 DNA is TGTGCCAGTAGTATCCTCCCCGGGAACTACGAGCAGTACTTC.

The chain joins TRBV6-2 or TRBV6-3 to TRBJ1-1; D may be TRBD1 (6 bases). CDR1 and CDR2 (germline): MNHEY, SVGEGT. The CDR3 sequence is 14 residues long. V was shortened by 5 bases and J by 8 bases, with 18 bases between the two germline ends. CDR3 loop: CASSPTRTAKEAFF. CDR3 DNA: TGTGCCAGCAGTCCAACTCGGACAGCAAAAGAAGCTTTCTTT.

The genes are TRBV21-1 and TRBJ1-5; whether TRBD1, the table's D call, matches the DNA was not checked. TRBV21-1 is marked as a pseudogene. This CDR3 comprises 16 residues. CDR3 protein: CASSTTGTGYNQPQHF. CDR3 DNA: TGTGCCAGCAGCACTACCGGGACAGGGTACAATCAGCCCCAGCATTTT.

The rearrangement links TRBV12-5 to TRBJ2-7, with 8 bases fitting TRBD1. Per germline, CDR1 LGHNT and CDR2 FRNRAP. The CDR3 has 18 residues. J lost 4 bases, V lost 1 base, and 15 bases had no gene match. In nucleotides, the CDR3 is TGTGCTAGTGGTTTGGGAACCTCCTGGGACAGGAACCAATACGAGCAGTACTTC. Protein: CASGLGTSWDRNQYEQYF.

For the CDR3, the DNA is TGTGCCAGCAGAATGAGGGGACATTGGGAAAAACTGTTTTTT. Protein: CASRMRGHWEKLFF. V is TRBV6-5 and J is TRBJ1-4, with TRBD1 as a possible D gene (6 bases). The CDR3 has 14 amino acids. V was cut by 6 bases and J by 8 bases, with 16 bases left in between. Germline CDR1 MNHEY, CDR2 SVGAGI.

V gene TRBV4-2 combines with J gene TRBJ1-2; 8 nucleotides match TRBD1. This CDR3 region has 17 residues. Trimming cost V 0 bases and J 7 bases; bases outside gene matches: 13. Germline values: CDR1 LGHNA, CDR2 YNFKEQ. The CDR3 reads CASSQDLTRTGFVGYTF. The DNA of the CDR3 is TGTGCCAGCAGCCAAGATTTAACGAGGACAGGGTTTGTTGGCTACACCTTC.

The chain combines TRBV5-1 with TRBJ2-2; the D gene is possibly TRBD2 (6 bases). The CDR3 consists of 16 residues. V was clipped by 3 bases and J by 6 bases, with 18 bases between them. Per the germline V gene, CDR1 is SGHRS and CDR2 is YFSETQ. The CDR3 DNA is TGCGCCAGCAGCTACCCGGGACTCCTAAGGCCCGGGGAGCTGTTTTTT. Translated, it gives CASSYPGLLRPGELFF.

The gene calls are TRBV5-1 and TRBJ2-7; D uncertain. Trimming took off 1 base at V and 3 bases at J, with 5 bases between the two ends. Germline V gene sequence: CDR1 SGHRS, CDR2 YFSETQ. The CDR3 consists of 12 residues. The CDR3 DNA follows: TGCGCCAGCAGCTTGACAGACTACGAGCAGTACTTC. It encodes CASSLTDYEQYF.

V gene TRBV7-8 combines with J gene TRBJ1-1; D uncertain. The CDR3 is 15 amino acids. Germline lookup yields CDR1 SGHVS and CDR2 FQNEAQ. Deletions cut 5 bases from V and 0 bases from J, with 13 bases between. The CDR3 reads CASSPTAGVNTEAFF. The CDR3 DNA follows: TGTGCCAGCAGCCCGACCGCCGGGGTGAACACTGAAGCTTTCTTT. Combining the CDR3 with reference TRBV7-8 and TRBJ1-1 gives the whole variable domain GAGVSQSPRYKVAKRGQDVALRCDPISGHVSLFWYQQALGQGPEFLTYFQNEAQLDKSGLPSDRFFAERPEGSVSTLKIQRTQQEDSAVYLCASSPTAGVNTEAFFGQGTRLTVV.

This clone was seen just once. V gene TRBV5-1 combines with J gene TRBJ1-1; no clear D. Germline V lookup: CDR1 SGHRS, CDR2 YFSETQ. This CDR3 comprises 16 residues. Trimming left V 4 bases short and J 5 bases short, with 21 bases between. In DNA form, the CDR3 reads TGCGCCAGCAGCGGCACTGGCCTCTTGAGGGAAACTGAAGCTTTCTTT. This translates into CASSGTGLLRETEAFF.

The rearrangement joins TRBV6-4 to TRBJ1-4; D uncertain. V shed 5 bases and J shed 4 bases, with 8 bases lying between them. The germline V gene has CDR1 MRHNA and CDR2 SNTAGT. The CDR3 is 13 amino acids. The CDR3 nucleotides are TGTGCCAGCAGTCTGCGGCTTAATGAAAAACTGTTTTTT. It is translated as CASSLRLNEKLFF.

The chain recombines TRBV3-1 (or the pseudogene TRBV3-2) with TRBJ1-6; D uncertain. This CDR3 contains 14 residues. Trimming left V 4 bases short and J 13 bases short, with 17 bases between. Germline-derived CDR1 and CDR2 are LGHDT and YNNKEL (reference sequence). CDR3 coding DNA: TGTGCCAGCAGCCCGCGTCCCCTAGGAGGGCCCCTCCACTTT. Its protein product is CASSPRPLGGPLHF.

The CDR3 spells CASSQDSGALGPQHF. Here the CDR3 DNA reads TGTGCCAGCAGCCAAGATTCTGGGGCGTTGGGGCCCCAGCATTTT. The genes are TRBV3-1 (or the pseudogene TRBV3-2) and TRBJ1-5, with a possible D match to TRBD1 (5 bases). This CDR3 is built from 15 residues. Germline V lookup: CDR1 LGHDT, CDR2 YNNKEL (reference sequence). The germline V and J ends were trimmed by 0 bases and 9 bases, with 15 bases remaining between them.

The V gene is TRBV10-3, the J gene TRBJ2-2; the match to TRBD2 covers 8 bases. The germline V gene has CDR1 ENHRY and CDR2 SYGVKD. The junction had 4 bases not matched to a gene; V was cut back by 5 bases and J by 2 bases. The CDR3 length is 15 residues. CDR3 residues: CAISSGGANTGELFF. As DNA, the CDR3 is TGTGCCATCAGTTCCGGGGGGGCAAACACCGGGGAGCTGTTTTTT.

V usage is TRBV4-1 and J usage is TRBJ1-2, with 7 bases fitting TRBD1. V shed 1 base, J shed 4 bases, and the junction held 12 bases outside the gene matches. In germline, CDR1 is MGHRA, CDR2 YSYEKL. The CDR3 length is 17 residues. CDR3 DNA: TGCGCCAGCAGCCAAGGCTCAACCCGACAGGGAGGCTATGGCTACACCTTC. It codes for CASSQGSTRQGGYGYTF.

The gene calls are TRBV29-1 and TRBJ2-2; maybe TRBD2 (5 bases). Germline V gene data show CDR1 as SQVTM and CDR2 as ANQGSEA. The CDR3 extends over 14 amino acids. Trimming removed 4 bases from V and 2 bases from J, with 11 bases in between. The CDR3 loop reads CSVGGRLNTGELFF. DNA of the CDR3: TGCAGCGTTGGAGGGCGGTTAAACACCGGGGAGCTGTTTTTT.